Listed below are T cell receptor beta chains from one sample, sequenced in a study of T cell responses to AZD1222 COVID-19 vaccine. Measured with immunoSEQ multiplex PCR; TCRdb has only the in-frame clones, and not every one. The sample holds about 85,000 clones, 80% to 90% seen once. The sequences come from peripheral blood, collected on day 0 of AZD1222 vaccination. The receptors shown here come from an adult in good health. CDR3s include the opening cysteine and the closing phenylalanine or tryptophan. Fields, in order: D gene, J gene, clone size, V gene, CDR3 protein, CDR3 DNA. The D gene is left open where the match is weak. Size is stated for part of the rows, as once, few or many counts, or as a class when the clone is expanded.

D gene: TRBD2; J gene: TRBJ2-5; clone size: NA; V gene: TRBV7-2; CDR3 protein: CASSPGRASGPQETQYF; CDR3 DNA: TGTGCCAGCAGCCCCGGGAGAGCTAGCGGGCCCCAAGAGACCCAGTACTTC
D gene: NA; J gene: TRBJ1-1; clone size: NA; V gene: TRBV20-1; CDR3 protein: CSADRTPRAFF; CDR3 DNA: TGCAGTGCTGACAGGACGCCCCGGGCTTTCTTT
D gene: TRBD1; J gene: TRBJ2-7; clone size: once; V gene: TRBV7-2; CDR3 protein: CASSFHGDRGGYEQYF; CDR3 DNA: TGTGCCAGCAGCTTCCACGGAGACAGGGGGGGGTACGAGCAGTACTTC
D gene: NA; J gene: TRBJ2-7; clone size: once; V gene: TRBV6-2/TRBV6-3; CDR3 protein: CASSYDRGAYEQYF; CDR3 DNA: TGTGCCAGCAGTTACGACCGAGGGGCCTACGAGCAGTACTTC
D gene: NA; J gene: TRBJ2-7; clone size: NA; V gene: TRBV3-1/TRBV3-2; CDR3 protein: CASSPPGRIYYEQYF; CDR3 DNA: TGTGCCAGCAGCCCACCGGGACGAATCTATTACGAGCAGTACTTC
D gene: TRBD1; J gene: TRBJ1-2; clone size: NA; V gene: TRBV28; CDR3 protein: CASSSITGTGVNYGYTF; CDR3 DNA: TGTGCCAGCAGTTCAATCACCGGGACAGGGGTTAACTATGGCTACACCTTC
D gene: NA; J gene: TRBJ1-1; clone size: NA; V gene: TRBV6-5; CDR3 protein: CASSHKAVNTEAFF; CDR3 DNA: TGTGCCAGCAGTCACAAGGCAGTGAACACTGAAGCTTTCTTT
D gene: NA; J gene: TRBJ2-7; clone size: NA; V gene: TRBV5-6; CDR3 protein: CASSLEMDSLYEQYF; CDR3 DNA: TGTGCCAGCAGCTTGGAAATGGACAGCCTCTACGAGCAGTACTTC
D gene: NA; J gene: TRBJ1-1; clone size: NA; V gene: TRBV5-4; CDR3 protein: CASSSSLVGGTEAFF; CDR3 DNA: TGTGCCAGCAGCTCGTCCCTAGTCGGCGGCACTGAAGCTTTCTTT
D gene: NA; J gene: TRBJ2-7; clone size: once; V gene: TRBV4-3; CDR3 protein: CASSQWETVGYEQYF; CDR3 DNA: TGCGCCAGCAGCCAATGGGAGACAGTGGGCTACGAGCAGTACTTC
D gene: NA; J gene: TRBJ1-2; clone size: NA; V gene: TRBV6-2/TRBV6-3; CDR3 protein: CASSYPASGWGTF; CDR3 DNA: TGTGCCAGCAGTTACCCCGCGTCGGGATGGGGGACCTTC
D gene: NA; J gene: TRBJ1-1; clone size: once; V gene: TRBV27; CDR3 protein: CASSTPGTEAFF; CDR3 DNA: TGTGCCAGCAGTACCCCGGGGACTGAAGCTTTCTTT
D gene: NA; J gene: TRBJ1-1; clone size: NA; V gene: TRBV6-5; CDR3 protein: CASSYMNTEAFF; CDR3 DNA: TGTGCCAGCAGTTACATGAACACTGAAGCTTTCTTT
D gene: NA; J gene: TRBJ1-1; clone size: NA; V gene: TRBV5-1; CDR3 protein: CASSLRPDLNTEAFF; CDR3 DNA: TGCGCCAGCAGCTTACGACCGGACCTGAACACTGAAGCTTTCTTT
D gene: NA; J gene: TRBJ2-3; clone size: NA; V gene: TRBV3-1/TRBV3-2; CDR3 protein: CASSSTWGTDTQYF; CDR3 DNA: TGTGCCAGCAGCTCTACATGGGGGACAGATACGCAGTATTTT
D gene: TRBD1; J gene: TRBJ1-4; clone size: once; V gene: TRBV2; CDR3 protein: CASSSTGTGDEKLFF; CDR3 DNA: TGTGCCAGCAGTTCAACCGGGACAGGGGACGAAAAACTGTTTTTT
D gene: NA; J gene: TRBJ1-1; clone size: NA; V gene: TRBV2; CDR3 protein: CASSGGMLTNTEAFF; CDR3 DNA: TGTGCCAGCAGTGGGGGGATGCTCACTAACACTGAAGCTTTCTTT
D gene: NA; J gene: TRBJ2-7; clone size: NA; V gene: TRBV5-4; CDR3 protein: CASSQDGGTTYEQYF; CDR3 DNA: TGTGCCAGCAGCCAGGATGGGGGGACAACCTACGAGCAGTACTTC
D gene: TRBD1; J gene: TRBJ2-3; clone size: NA; V gene: TRBV19; CDR3 protein: CASSILQGARGTDTQYF; CDR3 DNA: TGTGCCAGTAGTATACTGCAGGGGGCGAGGGGCACAGATACGCAGTATTTT
D gene: NA; J gene: TRBJ1-5; clone size: NA; V gene: TRBV7-2; CDR3 protein: CASSLQTGGNQPQHF; CDR3 DNA: TGTGCCAGCAGCTTACAAACGGGAGGCAATCAGCCCCAGCATTTT
D gene: NA; J gene: TRBJ2-3; clone size: NA; V gene: TRBV5-6; CDR3 protein: CASSLGQTSDTQYF; CDR3 DNA: TGTGCCAGCAGCTTGGGTCAAACTAGCGATACGCAGTATTTT
D gene: TRBD1; J gene: TRBJ2-1; clone size: NA; V gene: TRBV2; CDR3 protein: CASSDTGTGTYNEQFF; CDR3 DNA: TGTGCCAGCAGTGACACCGGGACAGGGACTTACAATGAGCAGTTCTTC
D gene: NA; J gene: TRBJ2-7; clone size: NA; V gene: TRBV5-6; CDR3 protein: CASSLWLAFQKLEQYF; CDR3 DNA: TGTGCCAGCAGCTTGTGGTTAGCGTTTCAAAAGTTAGAGCAGTACTTC
D gene: NA; J gene: TRBJ1-5; clone size: NA; V gene: TRBV28; CDR3 protein: CASSSTSTNQPQHF; CDR3 DNA: TGTGCCAGCAGTTCGACCAGCACAAATCAGCCCCAGCATTTT
D gene: NA; J gene: TRBJ1-1; clone size: NA; V gene: TRBV25-1; CDR3 protein: CASKGNTEAFF; CDR3 DNA: TGTGCCAGCAAGGGGAACACTGAAGCTTTCTTT
D gene: NA; J gene: TRBJ1-5; clone size: NA; V gene: TRBV15; CDR3 protein: CATSRDPGKGHQPQHF; CDR3 DNA: TGTGCCACCAGCAGAGATCCAGGTAAAGGCCATCAGCCCCAGCATTTT
D gene: NA; J gene: TRBJ1-4; clone size: NA; V gene: TRBV28; CDR3 protein: CASSPRRKLFF; CDR3 DNA: TGTGCCAGCAGCCCCCGACGAAAACTGTTTTTT